The following is a T cell receptor (beta chain) sequence with its context. This clonotype was seen many times. Its antigen remains undetermined. Base qualities were left out, and no much larger clone turns up one base away. Libraries were prepared through PCR. The reads were generated on an Illumina HiSeq 2500. TCR libraries were prepared with molecular barcoding, using unique molecular identifiers to normalize TCRbeta repertoire quantification. The public sequencing data were trimmed at Q25 with fastp and processed into clonotypes with MiXCR by TCRdb, which kept only in-frame beta chains. Rows merge per CDR3 protein into single entries with the most common DNA and genes. The sample records around 440,000 distinct CDR3 sequences, under 20% of which are singletons. Of the sample, approximately 29% is held by the ten largest clones. This entry comes from a study of T-cell reconstitution after alpha-beta-depleted transplantation in children (dated by TCRdb to 2016 to 2018). Study-level background: The study quantitatively tracked T-cell immune reconstitution after TCRalphabeta/CD19-depleted allogeneic hematopoietic cell transplantation in children using TCR repertoire profiling.

According to the study, the label for this sample's treatment or condition signals: allogeneic hematopoietic cell transplantation with graft depleted of TCRalphabeta T cells and CD19 B cells. TCRalphabeta/CD19-depleted allogeneic hematopoietic cell grafts were given to the transplant recipients, all of whom were children. What the study reported, not specific to this receptor: In some patients, high TCRbeta diversity at day 60 was attributed to recipient T cells and intrathymic progenitors that had survived conditioning. Over subsequent months, a decline in hyperexpanded clone frequencies was noted, and after one year, T-cell counts and TCRbeta diversity were mostly ascribed to newly produced T cells. Apparently early alphabetaT-cell count recovery about two months after transplant reportedly relied on only several hundred rapidly expanded clones derived from non-depleted graft cells.

Inclusive of the bounding cysteine and phenylalanine, the CDR3 is 12 residues long. CDR3 DNA is the only sequence kept; it has 36 bases, read in frame from the first base. CDR1 is given as KGHSH and CDR2 as LQKENI, both from the germline V gene. V loses 5 bases, J loses 4 bases, and the germline ends lie 9 bases apart. Sequenced here: PBMCs, mostly from graft donor cells, sampled 360 days after TCRalphabeta/CD19-depleted stem cell transplant. The rearranged chain carries TRBV18 and TRBJ2-7, with an unclear D gene assignment. The receptor's source is a boy younger than two who had a stem cell transplant for Wiskott-Aldrich syndrome, so the T cells may come from the graft donor. The nucleotide sequence is TGTGCCAGCTCATTCGGGTTTTACGAGCAGTACTTC. This yields the protein CASSFGFYEQYF.